The T cell receptor (beta chain) under discussion was sequenced for a study of blood T cells in healthy people across ages. The CDR3 sequence is 14 residues long. Germline values: CDR1 SGDLS, CDR2 YYNGEE. The use of a sample-barcoded 5' primer and a J-beta primer mix characterized a second PCR of 7 to 11 cycles. TCRdb re-called the 5' RACE reads through MiXCR, storing one row per CDR3 protein. The sample shows 550,000 to 700,000 distinct CDR3 sequences, 25% to 30% of them seen only once. What was sequenced was blood. The source is a woman in her sixties or seventies in good health. The V gene is TRBV9, the J gene TRBJ2-5, with a tentative D call TRBD2 (6 bases). Near its end, the DNA agrees better with TRBJ2-1, so the J call may be wrong. In nucleotides, the CDR3 is TGTGCCAGCAGCGTAGAGTCTAGCGTGCATGAGCAGTTCTTC. Its translation: CASSVESSVHEQFF.